This TCR beta chain stems from a study of T-cell reconstitution after alpha-beta-depleted transplantation in children. Study findings and constraints: A year had passed since transplant, and T-cell counts and diversity by then came mostly from newly produced T cells. In patients about two months after transplant, alpha-beta T cells reportedly arose from several hundred expanded graft clones.

This CDR3 has 11 residues. V lost 4 bases to trimming and J lost 10 bases, with 8 bases between them. Germline-derived CDR1 and CDR2 are LGHNA and YNFKEQ. As it was prepared, the TCRbeta library received unique molecular identifiers. One entry per CDR3 protein results from TCRdb running MiXCR on the PCR reads. The profile shows roughly 490,000 distinct CDR3 sequences, 10% to 12% of them singletons. A note on this clonotype: Antigen unknown.

The clonotype comes from a female patient aged 2-10 years who had a stem cell transplant for aplastic anemia, so the T cells may come from the graft donor. The source was PBMCs, mostly from graft donor cells, collected 180 days after TCRalphabeta/CD19-depleted stem cell transplant. This chain uses TRBV4-2 with TRBJ2-1, with no clear D. In nucleotides, the CDR3 is TGTGCCAGCAGCCTCAGACGCGAGCAGTTCTTC. The encoded protein is CASSLRREQFF.